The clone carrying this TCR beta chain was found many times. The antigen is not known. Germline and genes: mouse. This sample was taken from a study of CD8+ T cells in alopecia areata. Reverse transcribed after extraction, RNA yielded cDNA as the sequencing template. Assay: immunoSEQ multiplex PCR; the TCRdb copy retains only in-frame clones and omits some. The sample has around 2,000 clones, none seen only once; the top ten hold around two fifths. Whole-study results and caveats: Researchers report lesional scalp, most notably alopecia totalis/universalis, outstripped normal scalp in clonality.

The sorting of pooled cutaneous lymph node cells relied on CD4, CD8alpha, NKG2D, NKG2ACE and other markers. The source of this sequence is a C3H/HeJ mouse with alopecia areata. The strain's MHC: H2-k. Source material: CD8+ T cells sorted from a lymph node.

The CDR3 bases that were read are TGTGCCAGCAGCCAAGATGAGTGGGACAAGTATAATTCGCCC. It is translated as CASSQDEWDKYNSP. In full, the CDR3 is CASSQDEWDKYNSPLYF. V usage is TRBV5 and J usage is TRBJ1-6; TRBD1 might be the D (6 bases). Coverage ceases 3 residues before the CDR3 finishes, and the germline J gene fills in the end. TRBJ1-6 is an ORF; its function is uncertain. V shed 0 bases and J shed 4 bases, with 13 bases lying between them. This CDR3 has 17 residues. Germline V gives CDR1 LGHNA, CDR2 YNLKQL (reference sequence).